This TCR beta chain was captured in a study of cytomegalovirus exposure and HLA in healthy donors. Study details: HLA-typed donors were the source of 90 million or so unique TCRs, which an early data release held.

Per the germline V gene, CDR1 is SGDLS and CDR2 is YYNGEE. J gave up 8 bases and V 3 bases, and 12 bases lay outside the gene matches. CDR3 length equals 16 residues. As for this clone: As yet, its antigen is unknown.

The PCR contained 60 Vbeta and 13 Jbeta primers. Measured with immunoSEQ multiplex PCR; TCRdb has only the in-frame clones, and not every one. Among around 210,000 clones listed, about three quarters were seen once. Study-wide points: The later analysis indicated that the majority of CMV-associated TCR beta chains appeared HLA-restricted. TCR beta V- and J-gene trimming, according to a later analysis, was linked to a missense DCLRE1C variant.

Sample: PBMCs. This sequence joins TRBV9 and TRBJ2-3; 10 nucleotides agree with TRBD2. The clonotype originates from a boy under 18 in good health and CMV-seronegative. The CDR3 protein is CASSAGSGGAQGTQYF. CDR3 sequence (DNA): TGTGCCAGCAGCGCGGGAAGCGGGGGGGCACAGGGTACGCAGTATTTT.